Described below is a single T cell receptor (beta chain) sequence and its context. The sample originates from a study of OX40 agonist ivuxolimab in advanced cancers. Germline CDR1 reads SGHTA; CDR2 reads FQGNSA. CDR3 length: 16 residues. With 3 bases clipped from V and 10 bases from J, the junction kept 12 bases outside the gene matches. Assay used: immunoSEQ multiplex PCR; TCRdb lists only in-frame clones, some missing. The sample includes 45,000 to 65,000 clones, 87% of them seen just once. The clonotype originates from an adult with an advanced solid tumor such as melanoma, head and neck, liver or kidney cancer. This sample comprised CD4+ or CD8+ T cells sorted from blood, obtained in a trial of the OX40 agonist ivuxolimab. J is TRBJ2-1 and V is TRBV7-2; 10 bases are shared with TRBD2. CDR3 sequence: CASSLGTSAGQGEQFF. The DNA of the CDR3 is TGTGCCAGCAGCTTGGGGACTAGCGCGGGTCAGGGAGAGCAGTTCTTC.